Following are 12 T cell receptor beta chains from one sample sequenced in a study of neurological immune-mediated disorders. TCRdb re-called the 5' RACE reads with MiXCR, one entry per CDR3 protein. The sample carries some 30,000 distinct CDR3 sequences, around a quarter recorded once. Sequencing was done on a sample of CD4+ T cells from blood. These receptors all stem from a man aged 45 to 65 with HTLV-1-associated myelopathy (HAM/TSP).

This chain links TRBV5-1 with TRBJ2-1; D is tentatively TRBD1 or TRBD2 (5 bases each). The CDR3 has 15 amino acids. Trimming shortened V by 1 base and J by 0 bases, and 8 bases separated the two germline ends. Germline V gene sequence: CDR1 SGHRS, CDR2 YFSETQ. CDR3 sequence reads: CASSLRGVSYNEQFF. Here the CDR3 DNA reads TGCGCCAGCAGCTTGAGGGGAGTCTCCTACAATGAGCAGTTCTTC.

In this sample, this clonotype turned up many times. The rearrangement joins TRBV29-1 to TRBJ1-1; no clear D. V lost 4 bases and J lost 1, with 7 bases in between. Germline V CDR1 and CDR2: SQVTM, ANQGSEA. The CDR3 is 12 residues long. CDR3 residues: CSVVGGNTEAFF. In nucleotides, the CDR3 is TGCAGCGTTGTGGGTGGGAACACTGAAGCTTTCTTT.

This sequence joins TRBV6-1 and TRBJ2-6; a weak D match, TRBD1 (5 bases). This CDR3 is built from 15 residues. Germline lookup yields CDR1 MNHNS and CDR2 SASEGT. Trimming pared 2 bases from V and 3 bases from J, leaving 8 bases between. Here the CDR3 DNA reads TGTGCCAGCAGTGAACAGGGAAGTGGGGCCAACGTCCTGACTTTC. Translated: CASSEQGSGANVLTF.

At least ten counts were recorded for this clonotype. This chain's CDR3 is CASSLGTGGIYGYTF. The DNA of the CDR3 is TGTGCCAGCAGCTTGGGGACAGGGGGCATCTATGGCTACACCTTC. This chain uses TRBV7-8 with TRBJ1-2, with 12 nucleotides matching TRBD1. The CDR3 contains 15 residues. The V gene end was trimmed by 3 bases and the J gene end by 4 bases; junction bases not matched to a gene: 3. The germline V gene encodes CDR1 SGHVS and CDR2 FQNEAQ.

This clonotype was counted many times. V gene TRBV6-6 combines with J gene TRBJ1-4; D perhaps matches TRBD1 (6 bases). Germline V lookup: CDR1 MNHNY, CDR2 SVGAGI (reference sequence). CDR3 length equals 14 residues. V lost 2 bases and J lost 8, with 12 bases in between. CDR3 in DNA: TGTGCCAGCAGTTACCCAGGGGACGGAGAAAAACTGTTTTTT. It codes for CASSYPGDGEKLFF.

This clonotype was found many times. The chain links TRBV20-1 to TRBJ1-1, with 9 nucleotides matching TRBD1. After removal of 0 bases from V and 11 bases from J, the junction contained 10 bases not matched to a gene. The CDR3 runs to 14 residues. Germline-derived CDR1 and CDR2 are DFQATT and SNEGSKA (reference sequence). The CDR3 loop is CSARDPSGTGNAFF. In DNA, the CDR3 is TGCAGTGCTAGAGATCCCTCCGGGACAGGGAACGCTTTCTTT.

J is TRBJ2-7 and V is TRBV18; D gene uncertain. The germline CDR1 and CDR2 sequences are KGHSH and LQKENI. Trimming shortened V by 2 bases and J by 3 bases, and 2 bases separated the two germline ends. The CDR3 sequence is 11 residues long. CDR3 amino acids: CASSPFYEQYF. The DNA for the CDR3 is TGTGCCAGCTCACCATTCTACGAGCAGTACTTC.

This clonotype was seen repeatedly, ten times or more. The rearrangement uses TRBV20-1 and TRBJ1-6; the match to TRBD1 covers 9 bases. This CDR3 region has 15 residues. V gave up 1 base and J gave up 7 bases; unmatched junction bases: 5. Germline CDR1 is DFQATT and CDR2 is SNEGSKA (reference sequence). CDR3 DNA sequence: TGCAGTGCTAGAGGTGCCGGGACAGGGAATTCACCCCTCCACTTT. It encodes CSARGAGTGNSPLHF.

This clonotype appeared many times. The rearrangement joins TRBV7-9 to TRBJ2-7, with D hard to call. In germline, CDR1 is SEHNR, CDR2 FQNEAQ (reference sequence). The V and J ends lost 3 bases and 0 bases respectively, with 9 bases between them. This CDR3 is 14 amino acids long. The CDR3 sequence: CASSFGQPSYEQYF. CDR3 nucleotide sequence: TGTGCCAGCAGCTTCGGTCAGCCCTCCTACGAGCAGTACTTC.

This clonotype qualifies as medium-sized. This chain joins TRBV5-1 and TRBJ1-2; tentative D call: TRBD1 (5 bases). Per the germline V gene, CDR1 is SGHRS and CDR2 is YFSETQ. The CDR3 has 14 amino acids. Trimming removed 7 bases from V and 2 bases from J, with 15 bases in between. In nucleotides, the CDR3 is TGCGCCAGCGGGGGGATGGGCGCGAACTATGGCTACACCTTC. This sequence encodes CASGGMGANYGYTF. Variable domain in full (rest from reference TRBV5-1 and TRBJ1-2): KAGVTQTPRYLIKTRGQQVTLSCSPISGHRSVSWYQQTPGQGLQFLFEYFSETQRNKGNFPGRFSGRQFSNSRSEMNVSTLELGDSALYLCASGGMGANYGYTFGSGTRLTVV.

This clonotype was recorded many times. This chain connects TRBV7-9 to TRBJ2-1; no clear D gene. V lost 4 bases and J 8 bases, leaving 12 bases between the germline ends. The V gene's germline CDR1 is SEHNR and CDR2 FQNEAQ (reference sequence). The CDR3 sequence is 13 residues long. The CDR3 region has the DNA TGTGCCAGCAGCTACCTCCCTCCCTATGAGCAGTTCTTC. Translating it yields CASSYLPPYEQFF.

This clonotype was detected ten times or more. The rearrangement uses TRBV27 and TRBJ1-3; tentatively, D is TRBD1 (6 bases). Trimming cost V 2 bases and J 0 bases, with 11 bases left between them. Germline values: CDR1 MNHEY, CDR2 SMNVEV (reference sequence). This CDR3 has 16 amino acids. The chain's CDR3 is CASSLTGALSGNTIYF. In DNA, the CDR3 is TGTGCCAGCAGTTTAACGGGGGCCCTCTCTGGAAACACCATATATTTT.